This T cell receptor (beta chain) is drawn from a study of cytomegalovirus exposure and HLA in healthy donors. Study-wide results and limits: Follow-up analysis found HLA locus-dependent TCR association rates, highest for DRB1 and lowest for HLA-C. In a later analysis, the majority of CMV-associated beta chains seemingly showed HLA restriction.

PCR primers comprised 60 Vbeta and 13 Jbeta primers. Assay used: immunoSEQ multiplex PCR; TCRdb lists only in-frame clones, some missing. The sample comprises about 93,000 clones, around three fifths of which are singletons, and approximately 5.8% rests with the top ten. This clone has just one count. Its antigen is not known. The V and J ends lost 4 bases and 5 bases respectively, with 18 bases between them. This CDR3 is built from 15 residues. The germline CDR1 and CDR2 sequences are SGHRS and YFSETQ. The chain joins TRBV5-1 to TRBJ1-1; a possible D gene is TRBD1 (5 bases). The origin of this receptor is a boy younger than 18 in good health and CMV-seropositive. The sample consisted of PBMCs. CDR3 protein: CASSPDGGAWTEAFF. DNA of the CDR3: TGCGCCAGCAGCCCGGACGGAGGGGCTTGGACTGAAGCTTTCTTT. Filled out from reference TRBV5-1 and TRBJ1-1, the complete variable domain reads KAGVTQTPRYLIKTRGQQVTLSCSPISGHRSVSWYQQTPGQGLQFLFEYFSETQRNKGNFPGRFSGRQFSNSRSEMNVSTLELGDSALYLCASSPDGGAWTEAFFGQGTRLTVV.